This TCR beta chain is from a study of early T cells in non-severe SARS-CoV-2 infection. Overall study context: It was bulk RNA from unsorted whole blood that was sequenced, and the chains were unpaired.

V lost 10 bases to trimming and J lost 7 bases, with 8 bases between them. There are 10 residues in the CDR3. Per germline, CDR1 LNHDA and CDR2 SQIVND (reference sequence). In the library, individual cDNA molecules carried attached unique molecular identifiers. TCRdb itself ran the 5' RACE reads through MiXCR, one entry per CDR3 protein. The table records 30,000 to 40,000 distinct CDR3 sequences, around 4.1% of them present only once. This clonotype was counted ten times or more. Sequencing input: whole blood. This chain links TRBV19 with TRBJ1-5; D is unresolved. The sequence was obtained from an adult who was a healthcare worker with PCR-confirmed SARS-CoV-2 infection or an uninfected control (not recorded which). CDR3 in DNA: TGTGCCATGGGGAGCCAGCCCCAGCATTTT. Translated: CAMGSQPQHF.